These T cell receptor beta chains were read from a single sample in a study of blood T cell repertoires in COVID-19. Profiled with immunoSEQ multiplex PCR; TCRdb holds only in-frame clones, not every one. The sample carries some 260,000 clones, 70% to 90% recorded once. The sequenced material came from peripheral blood. The receptors originated from a woman aged 40 to 50 who had recovered from COVID-19. The CDR3 runs from the conserved cysteine through the conserved F or W. A D gene is named only where the DNA matches it firmly. Expanded clones get a size class; other rows say once, few or many, or leave the size out.

clone_size d_call j_call v_call cdr3_aa cdr3_nt
- - TRBJ2-5 TRBV10-3 CATGYKETQYF TGTGCCACAGGATACAAAGAGACCCAGTACTTC
- TRBD1 TRBJ1-2 TRBV5-1 CASSGGTGGTRGDGYTF TGCGCCAGCAGCGGGGGGACAGGGGGAACCCGAGGTGATGGCTACACCTTC
- TRBD1 TRBJ2-7 TRBV19 CASSIGDRGLYEQYF TGTGCCAGTAGTATAGGGGACAGGGGGCTCTACGAGCAGTACTTC
once - TRBJ2-3 TRBV12-5 CASGLSGGTDTQYF TGTGCTAGTGGTTTGTCAGGGGGCACAGATACGCAGTATTTT
- TRBD1 TRBJ2-7 TRBV5-1 CASSARQGAPYEQYF TGCGCCAGCAGCGCCAGACAGGGGGCGCCGTACGAGCAGTACTTC
- TRBD1 TRBJ2-2 TRBV5-1 CASSFRDRPNTGELFF TGCGCCAGCAGCTTTCGGGACAGGCCGAACACCGGGGAGCTGTTTTTT
- TRBD1 TRBJ2-1 TRBV19 CASSIRGQVYNEQFF TGTGCCAGTAGTATAAGGGGACAGGTTTACAATGAGCAGTTCTTC
- - TRBJ2-1 TRBV15 CATSRDLAGPLGFF TGTGCCACCAGCAGAGATCTGGCGGGCCCCCTGGGGTTCTTC
- - TRBJ2-1 TRBV18 CASTDTPNNEQFF TGTGCCAGCACCGACACCCCCAACAATGAGCAGTTCTTC
- - TRBJ1-2 TRBV7-2 CASSFSAATGGYTF TGTGCCAGCAGCTTTTCCGCCGCTACAGGTGGCTACACCTTC
- - TRBJ1-6 TRBV19 CASSIQGSANSPLHF TGTGCCAGTAGTATTCAGGGTTCGGCGAATTCACCCCTCCACTTT
- - TRBJ1-4 TRBV7-8 CASSRRDEKLFF TGTGCCAGCAGCCGAAGAGATGAAAAACTGTTTTTT
- - TRBJ1-4 TRBV9 CASSPTGGGDEKLFF TGTGCCAGCAGCCCCACAGGAGGGGGGGACGAAAAACTGTTTTTT
- - TRBJ2-7 TRBV19 CASRRGAASSYEQYF TGTGCCAGTAGGCGGGGAGCGGCGAGCTCCTACGAGCAGTACTTC
- TRBD1 TRBJ2-5 TRBV19 CASSIRRQGRLQETQYF TGTGCCAGTAGTATAAGGAGACAGGGACGGCTCCAAGAGACCCAGTACTTC
- TRBD1 TRBJ2-7 TRBV9 CASSGQGGYEQYF TGTGCCAGCAGCGGACAGGGGGGTTACGAGCAGTACTTC
- TRBD1 TRBJ2-1 TRBV7-8 CASSSNRGNYNEQFF TGTGCCAGCAGCTCAAACAGGGGGAACTACAATGAGCAGTTCTTC
- - TRBJ1-6 TRBV18 CASSPLDKNSPLHF TGTGCCAGCTCACCCCTGGACAAGAATTCACCCCTCCACTTT
- - TRBJ2-7 TRBV11-1 CASSLERADEQYF TGTGCCAGCAGCTTAGAGAGGGCAGATGAGCAGTACTTC
few TRBD1 TRBJ2-7 TRBV7-7 CASSLEGTGVYEQYF TGTGCTAGCAGCTTAGAAGGGACAGGGGTTTACGAGCAGTACTTC
- - TRBJ1-3 TRBV5-5 CASSPTGFYSGNTIYF TGTGCCAGCAGCCCGACAGGTTTTTACTCTGGAAACACCATATATTTT
once TRBD2 TRBJ2-5 TRBV5-1 CASSPRTSGPQETQYF TGCGCCAGCAGCCCCCGGACTAGCGGACCCCAAGAGACCCAGTACTTC
once TRBD1 TRBJ1-6 TRBV5-6 CASKDRGRSPLHF TGTGCCAGTAAAGACAGGGGGCGTTCACCCCTCCACTTT
- - TRBJ1-5 TRBV28 CASSPPGSGNQPQHF TGTGCCAGCAGTCCCCCGGGAAGTGGCAATCAGCCCCAGCATTTT
- - TRBJ2-2 TRBV5-1 CASSLGTGSGVTGELFF TGCGCCAGCAGCTTGGGGACAGGGAGCGGGGTCACCGGGGAGCTGTTTTTT
few TRBD1 TRBJ1-6 TRBV7-9 CASSLEGAPPLHF TGTGCCAGCAGCTTAGAGGGGGCTCCACCCCTCCACTTT
- - TRBJ2-3 TRBV7-2 CASSLVGGYADTQYF TGTGCCAGCAGCTTAGTGGGGGGATACGCAGATACGCAGTATTTT
- TRBD1 TRBJ2-6 TRBV4-3 CASSQTGFSGANVLTF TGCGCCAGCAGCCAGACAGGGTTCTCTGGGGCCAACGTCCTGACTTTC
once - TRBJ2-1 TRBV29-1 CSVRDYEQFF TGCAGCGTTCGAGACTATGAGCAGTTCTTC
- - TRBJ1-5 TRBV30 CAWSWQGNRQPQHF TGTGCCTGGAGTTGGCAGGGGAATCGGCAGCCCCAGCATTTT
- TRBD1 TRBJ1-4 TRBV19 CASSQGGTGNEKLFF TGTGCCAGTAGCCAAGGGGGGACAGGGAATGAAAAACTGTTTTTT
- TRBD1 TRBJ2-1 TRBV7-2 CASSQITGGGSREQFF TGTGCCAGCAGCCAAATAACAGGGGGCGGCTCTCGTGAGCAGTTCTTC
- - TRBJ2-2 TRBV6-5 CASFETGREVRELFF TGTGCCAGCTTCGAGACGGGAAGGGAAGTGAGGGAGCTGTTTTTT
few TRBD2 TRBJ2-7 TRBV15 CATSRAVGGRGQGSYEQYF TGTGCCACCAGCAGAGCGGTGGGAGGGCGAGGTCAGGGCTCCTACGAGCAGTACTTC
- - TRBJ2-7 TRBV7-2 CASSFEPGHRYEQYF TGTGCCAGCAGCTTTGAACCGGGACACCGCTACGAGCAGTACTTC
- - TRBJ2-2 TRBV4-3 CASSQDPPGTQNTGELFF TGCGCCAGCAGCCAAGATCCCCCCGGGACACAGAACACCGGGGAGCTGTTTTTT
- - TRBJ2-5 TRBV7-2 CASSSGPGAGQETQYF TGTGCCAGCAGTAGTGGGCCCGGGGCGGGGCAAGAGACCCAGTACTTC
once TRBD2 TRBJ2-2 TRBV19 CATPSGGHLATGELFF TGTGCCACCCCAAGCGGGGGCCACTTGGCCACCGGGGAGCTGTTTTTT
- TRBD1 TRBJ1-1 TRBV28 CASSSGGTEAFF TGTGCCAGCAGTTCAGGGGGCACTGAAGCTTTCTTT
- - TRBJ1-2 TRBV12-3/TRBV12-4 CASSQYGYTF TGTGCCAGCAGCCAGTATGGCTACACCTTC
- - TRBJ2-7 TRBV11-2 CASSPLGVSSYEQYF TGTGCCAGCTCCCCCCTCGGAGTAAGCTCCTACGAGCAGTACTTC
- - TRBJ2-2 TRBV12-3/TRBV12-4 CASSRTGTGELFF TGTGCCAGCAGTCGAACGGGGACCGGGGAGCTGTTTTTT
- TRBD2 TRBJ2-2 TRBV24-1 CATSAPLAGATGELFF TGTGCCACCAGTGCTCCACTAGCGGGGGCCACCGGGGAGCTGTTTTTT
- - TRBJ1-4 TRBV6-2/TRBV6-3 CASSSTDRFNEKLFF TGTGCCAGCAGTTCTACCGACAGGTTCAATGAAAAACTGTTTTTT
- - TRBJ2-4 TRBV3-1/TRBV3-2 CASSQVANIQYF TGTGCCAGCAGCCAGGTAGCAAACATTCAGTACTTC
- TRBD1 TRBJ2-1 TRBV11-3 CASSVDRGSNEQFF TGTGCCAGCAGCGTCGACAGGGGCTCCAATGAGCAGTTCTTC
- - TRBJ2-3 TRBV6-5 CASRTVFSTDTQYF TGTGCCAGTAGGACAGTTTTTAGCACAGATACGCAGTATTTT
- - TRBJ2-7 TRBV7-2 CASSLGGGYYEQYF TGTGCCAGCAGCCTCGGAGGGGGCTACTACGAGCAGTACTTC
- - TRBJ1-6 TRBV30 CAWSGTGMGNSPLHF TGTGCCTGGAGTGGAACAGGGATGGGGAATTCACCCCTCCACTTT
- - TRBJ2-7 TRBV30 CAWSVRRQLGSYEQYF TGTGCCTGGAGTGTACGGCGACAGCTCGGGTCCTACGAGCAGTACTTC
- TRBD1 TRBJ2-7 TRBV19 CASSLGTGSPTYEQYF TGTGCCAGTAGTCTGGGGACAGGCAGTCCGACCTACGAGCAGTACTTC
once - TRBJ1-5 TRBV7-2 CASSLWSRSNQPQHF TGTGCCAGCAGCTTATGGTCACGTAGTAATCAGCCCCAGCATTTT
few TRBD1 TRBJ1-5 TRBV5-6 CASSSHSTGARNQPQHF TGTGCCAGCAGCTCCCACTCTACAGGGGCTCGCAATCAGCCCCAGCATTTT